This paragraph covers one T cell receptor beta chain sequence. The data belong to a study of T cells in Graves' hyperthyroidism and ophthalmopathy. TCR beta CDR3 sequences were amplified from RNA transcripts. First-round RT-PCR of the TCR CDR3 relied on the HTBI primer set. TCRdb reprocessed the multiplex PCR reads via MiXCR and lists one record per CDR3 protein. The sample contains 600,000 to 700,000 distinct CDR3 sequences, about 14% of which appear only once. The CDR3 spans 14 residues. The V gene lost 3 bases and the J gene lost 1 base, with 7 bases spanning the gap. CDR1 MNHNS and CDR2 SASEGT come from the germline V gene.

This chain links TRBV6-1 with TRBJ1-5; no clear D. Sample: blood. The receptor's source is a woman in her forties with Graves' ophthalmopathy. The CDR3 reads CASSESLSNQPQHF. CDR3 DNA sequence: TGTGCCAGCAGTGAGAGTCTCAGCAATCAGCCCCAGCATTTT.